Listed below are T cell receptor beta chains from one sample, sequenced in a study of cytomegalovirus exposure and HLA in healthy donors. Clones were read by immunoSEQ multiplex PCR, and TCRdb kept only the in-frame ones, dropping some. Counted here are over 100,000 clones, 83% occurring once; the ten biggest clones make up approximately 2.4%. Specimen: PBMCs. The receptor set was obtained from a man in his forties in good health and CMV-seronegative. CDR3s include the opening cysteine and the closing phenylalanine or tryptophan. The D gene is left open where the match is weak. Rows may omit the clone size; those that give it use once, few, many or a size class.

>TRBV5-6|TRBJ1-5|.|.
TGTGCCAGCAGCGAACAAAATCAGCCCCAGCATTTT
CASSEQNQPQHF
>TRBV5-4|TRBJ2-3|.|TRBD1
TGTGCCAGCAGCTTGTGGGGGACAGGGATCGGCACAGATACGCAGTATTTT
CASSLWGTGIGTDTQYF
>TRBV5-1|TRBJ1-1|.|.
TGCGCCAGCAGCTCTCAGGCGAACACTGAAGCTTTCTTT
CASSSQANTEAFF
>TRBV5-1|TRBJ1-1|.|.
TGCGCCAGCAGCTTGGAAGATTCCGGCGGGGCTTTCTTT
CASSLEDSGGAFF
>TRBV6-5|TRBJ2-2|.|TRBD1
TGTGCCAGCAGTCGGGGGACAGGGAACACCGGGGAGCTGTTTTTT
CASSRGTGNTGELFF
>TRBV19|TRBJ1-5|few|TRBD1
TGTGCCAGCAAAGGGGGGACAGGGGACCCACGGCCCCAGCATTTT
CASKGGTGDPRPQHF
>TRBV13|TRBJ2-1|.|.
TGTGCCAGCAGCTCAGGGAGCAATGAGCAGTTCTTC
CASSSGSNEQFF
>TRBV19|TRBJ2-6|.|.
TGTGCCAGTAGCGGACATTCCTCTGGGGCCAACGTCCTGACTTTC
CASSGHSSGANVLTF
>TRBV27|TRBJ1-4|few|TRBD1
TGTGCCAGCAGTTCCGGGACAGGGGCCACTTCGGATGAAAAACTGTTTTTT
CASSSGTGATSDEKLFF
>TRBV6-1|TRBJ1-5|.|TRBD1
TGTGCCAGCAGTGAAGCCAGGGGGCCGTGGCCCCAGCATTTT
CASSEARGPWPQHF
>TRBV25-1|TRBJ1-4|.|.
TGTGCCAGCAGTGTGGCGGGTTCGGGCGAAAAACTGTTTTTT
CASSVAGSGEKLFF
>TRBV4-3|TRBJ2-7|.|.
TGCGCCAGCAGCCAAGATCTAGTGGCACCTCCCTACGAGCAGTACTTC
CASSQDLVAPPYEQYF
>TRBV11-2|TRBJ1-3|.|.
TGTGCCAGCAGCTTTTATCGAGGTTCTGGAAACACCATATATTTT
CASSFYRGSGNTIYF
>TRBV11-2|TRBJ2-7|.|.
TGTGCCAGCAGCTCCGGGGACGAGCAGTACTTC
CASSSGDEQYF
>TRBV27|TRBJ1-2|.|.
TGTGCCAGCAGTCCGGGGTCCTATGGCTACACCTTC
CASSPGSYGYTF
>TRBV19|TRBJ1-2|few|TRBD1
TGTGCCAGTACCAGGACAGGGTCCTATGGCTACACCTTC
CASTRTGSYGYTF
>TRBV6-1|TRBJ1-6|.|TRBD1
TGTGCCAGCAGTACAGACAGGGAGATTTCACCCCTCCACTTT
CASSTDREISPLHF
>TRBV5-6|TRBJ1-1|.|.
TGTGCCAGCAGTCTCTTAGACCGCCGGGACACTGAAGCTTTCTTT
CASSLLDRRDTEAFF
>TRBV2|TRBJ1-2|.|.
TGTGCCAGCCTTCCGGGTTTTAGAGGCTACACCTTC
CASLPGFRGYTF
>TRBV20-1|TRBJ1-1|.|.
TGCAGTGCTGGGGGGAGGACTGAAGCTTTCTTT
CSAGGRTEAFF
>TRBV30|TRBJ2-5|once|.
TGTGCCTGGAGTCGAGGGAACCAGCAGTACTTC
CAWSRGNQQYF
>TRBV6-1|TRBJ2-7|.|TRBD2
TGTGCCAGCAGTGAAGGCGGGGGGGTCCCCTACGAGCAGTACTTC
CASSEGGGVPYEQYF
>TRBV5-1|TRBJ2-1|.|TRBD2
TGCGCCAGCAGCCCAGGACTAGCTTGGCAGTTCTTC
CASSPGLAWQFF
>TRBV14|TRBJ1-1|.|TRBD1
TGTGCCAGCAGCCTTAGTCTCCCATTGGGCGCGGACAGGGCCTTCACTGAAGCTTTCTTT
CASSLSLPLGADRAFTEAFF
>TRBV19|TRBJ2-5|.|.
TGTGCCAGTAGTCCTCGGGACTTCGGGAACCAAGAGACCCAGTACTTC
CASSPRDFGNQETQYF
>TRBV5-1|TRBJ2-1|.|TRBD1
TGCGCCAGCAGCCCACAGGGGAATGACAATGAGCAGTTCTTC
CASSPQGNDNEQFF
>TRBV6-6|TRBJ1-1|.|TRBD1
TGTGCCAGCAGTTACCCCGGGACAGGGGACGGCACTGAAGCTTTCTTT
CASSYPGTGDGTEAFF
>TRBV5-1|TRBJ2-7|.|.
TGCGCCAGCAGCTTGGATGGCAGGGGTTACTACGAGCAGTACTTC
CASSLDGRGYYEQYF
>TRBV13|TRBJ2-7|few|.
TGTGCCAGCAGCTTAGGCCAGCGCCTACCAGTCTGG
CASSLGQRLPVW
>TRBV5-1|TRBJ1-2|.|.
TGCGCCAGCAGCTTGGCTGGAAGGACGGGAGGCTACACCTTC
CASSLAGRTGGYTF
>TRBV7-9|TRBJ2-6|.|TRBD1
TGTGCCAGCAGCCAGGGGACAGGGCTGTCTGGGGCCAACGTCCTGACTTTC
CASSQGTGLSGANVLTF
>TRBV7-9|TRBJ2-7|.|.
TGTTCCAGCAGCTTACCCCGGGGCGAGCAGTACTTC
CSSSLPRGEQYF
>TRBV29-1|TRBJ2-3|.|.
TGCAGCGTTGATGCTTGGGGCTCTAGCACAGATACGCAGTATTTT
CSVDAWGSSTDTQYF
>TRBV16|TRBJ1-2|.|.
TGTGCCAGCAGCCCTGATCTAAACTATGGCTACACCTTC
CASSPDLNYGYTF
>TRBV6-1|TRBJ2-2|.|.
TGTGCCAGCGTGACGTCCGTGGGCTCCGGGGAGCTGTTTTTT
CASVTSVGSGELFF
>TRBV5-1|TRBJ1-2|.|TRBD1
TGCGCCAGCAGCTTGGACAGGGGAGGATATGGCTACACCTTC
CASSLDRGGYGYTF
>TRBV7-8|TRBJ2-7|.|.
TGTGCCAGCAGCCCAGGGGGGCCTGCCCGGGGGTACGAGCAGTACTTC
CASSPGGPARGYEQYF
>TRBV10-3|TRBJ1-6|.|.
TGTGCCATTCGAACCTGGAGGGATTCACCCCTCCACTTT
CAIRTWRDSPLHF
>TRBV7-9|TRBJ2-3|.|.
TGTGCCACCCAAGGTACTACTCGAACGACAGATACGCAGTATTTT
CATQGTTRTTDTQYF
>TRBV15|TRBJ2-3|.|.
TGTGCCACCAGCAGACAAAGCACAGATACGCAGTATTTT
CATSRQSTDTQYF
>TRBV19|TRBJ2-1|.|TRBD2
TGTGCCAGTAGTATGAGGGCGATAGCGGGGGACTACAATGAGCAGTTCTTC
CASSMRAIAGDYNEQFF
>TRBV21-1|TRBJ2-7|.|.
TGTGCCAGCAGCAAACCCCACAAACGACTCCAGGGGGCGGGATCCTACGAGCAGTACTTC
CASSKPHKRLQGAGSYEQYF
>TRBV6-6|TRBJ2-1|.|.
TGTGCCAGCAGTTACTCTATAAATGAGCAGTTCTTC
CASSYSINEQFF
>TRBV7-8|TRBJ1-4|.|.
TGTGCCAGCAGCTTAGCGCGAACAGGGGAAAAACTGTTTTTT
CASSLARTGEKLFF
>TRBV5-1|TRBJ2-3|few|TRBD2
TGCGCCAGCAGCTCGACTAGCGGGGACACAGATACGCAGTATTTT
CASSSTSGDTDTQYF
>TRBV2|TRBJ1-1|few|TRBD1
TGTGCCAGCAGTGAAGTGGGCAGGGGGAGCACTGAAGCTTTCTTT
CASSEVGRGSTEAFF
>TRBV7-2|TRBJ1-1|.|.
TGTGCCAGCAGCCTGACACTGAACACTGAAGCTTTCTTT
CASSLTLNTEAFF
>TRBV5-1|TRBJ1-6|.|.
TGCGCCAGCAGCTTGGCCGGAGGGGCGGATTCACCCCTCCACTTT
CASSLAGGADSPLHF
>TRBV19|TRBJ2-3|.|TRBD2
TGTGCCAGTAGTGGAGCGGGGGGGTTAGATACGCAGTATTTT
CASSGAGGLDTQYF
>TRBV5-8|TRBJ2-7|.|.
TGTGCCAGCAGCCCCAAGGAACAGGGCCCCGAGCAGTACTTC
CASSPKEQGPEQYF
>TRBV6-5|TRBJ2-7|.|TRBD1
TGTGCCAGCAGTTACTCGACAGGGACCTCCTACGAGCAGTACTTC
CASSYSTGTSYEQYF
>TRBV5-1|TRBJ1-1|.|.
TGCGCCAGCAGCTGGGGTATGACGACGGGAATCTCGAACACTGAAGCTTTCTTT
CASSWGMTTGISNTEAFF
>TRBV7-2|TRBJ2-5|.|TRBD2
TGTGCCAGCAGCATGACTAGCGGGGAGGAGACCCAGTACTTC
CASSMTSGEETQYF
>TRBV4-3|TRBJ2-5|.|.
TGCGCCAGCAGCCAAGCACTAGATGAGACCCAGTACTTC
CASSQALDETQYF
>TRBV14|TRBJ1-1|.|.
TGTGCCAGCAGTACGCTAAATTTCCTGGGGGGGGCGCGGAGTATGAACACTGAAGCTTTCTTT
CASSTLNFLGGARSMNTEAFF